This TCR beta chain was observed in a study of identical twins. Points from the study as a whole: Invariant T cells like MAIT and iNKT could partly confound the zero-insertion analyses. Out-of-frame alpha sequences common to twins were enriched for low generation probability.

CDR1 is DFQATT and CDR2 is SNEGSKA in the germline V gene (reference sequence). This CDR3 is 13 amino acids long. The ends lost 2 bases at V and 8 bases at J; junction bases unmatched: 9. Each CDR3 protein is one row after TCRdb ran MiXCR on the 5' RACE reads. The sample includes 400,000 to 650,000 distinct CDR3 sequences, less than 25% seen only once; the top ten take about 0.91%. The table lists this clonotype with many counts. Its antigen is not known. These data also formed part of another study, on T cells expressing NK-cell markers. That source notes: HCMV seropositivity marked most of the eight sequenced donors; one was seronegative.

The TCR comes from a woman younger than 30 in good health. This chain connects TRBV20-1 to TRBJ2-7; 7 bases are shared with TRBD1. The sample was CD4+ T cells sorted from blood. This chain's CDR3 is CSARKGDRDQQYF. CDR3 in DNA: TGCAGTGCTAGAAAGGGTGACAGGGACCAGCAGTACTTC.